The clone carrying this TCR beta chain was seen more than once but under ten times. Its specificity is unknown. This CDR3 is built from 11 residues. V gave up 0 bases and J gave up 10 bases, with 5 bases separating them. Germline V gene data show CDR1 as SGHDT and CDR2 as YYEEEE. TCRdb reprocessed the 5' RACE reads with MiXCR, giving one entry per CDR3 protein. This sample yields hundreds of thousands of distinct CDR3 sequences, of which 5.2% are seen a single time; less than 3.5% belongs to the top ten. These data belong to a study of T cells after yellow fever vaccination. The study's findings and limits: Booster samples showed a return of most primary-vaccination clones (roughly 96% CD4, about 85% CD8). Faster peaking, at day 5 versus 15, marked a secondary response that was weaker. Abundant clonotypes from the bulk population could get into FACS-sorted repertoires as contaminants.

The chain carries TRBV5-6 and TRBJ2-1; the D is unclear. The TCR was taken from a man between 18 and 35 years old who received the YFV17D yellow fever vaccine. Sequencing used CD4+ T cells sorted from PBMCs, obtained on the day of the yellow fever booster vaccination. CDR3 residues: CASSLEREQFF. CDR3 DNA sequence: TGTGCCAGCAGCTTGGAGAGAGAGCAGTTCTTC.